These 20 T cell receptor beta chains were all obtained from the same sample, sequenced in a study of radiotherapy plus CTLA-4 blockade in lung cancer. Data came from immunoSEQ multiplex PCR; TCRdb stores just in-frame clones and leaves some out. The data hold roughly 98,000 clones, with about four fifths observed a single time. The sample consisted of peripheral blood, taken from a patient treated with radiotherapy plus ipilimumab. The receptors come from a human donor with non-small cell lung cancer that progressed on radiotherapy plus ipilimumab.

As for this clone: A read error may produce the germline difference seen at one junction end. The J gene is TRBJ2-3, the V gene TRBV5-1, with D unclear. Germline lookup yields CDR1 SGHRS and CDR2 YFSETQ. The CDR3 covers 13 residues. Here the CDR3 DNA reads TGCGCCAGCATCTTGGTAGGCAGTTTGTCGCAGTATTTT. Translated, it gives CASILVGSLSQYF.

This rearrangement joins TRBV6-6 to TRBJ1-5; D is undetermined. Trimming left V 6 bases short and J 1 base short, with 10 bases between. This CDR3 is 14 amino acids long. Looked up from germline, CDR1 is MNHNY and CDR2 is SVGAGI (reference sequence). For the CDR3, the DNA is TGTGCCAGCAGCCAAGACAAGAGCAATCAGCCCCAGCATTTT. Translated, it gives CASSQDKSNQPQHF.

V gene TRBV9 combines with J gene TRBJ2-3, with D perhaps TRBD2 (6 bases). The CDR3 contains 15 residues. CDR1 SGDLS and CDR2 YYNGEE come from the germline V gene. The V gene lost 3 bases and the J gene lost 4 bases, with 15 bases spanning the gap. CDR3 sequence: CASSDDIRRADTQYF. The CDR3 nucleotides are TGTGCCAGCAGCGACGACATCAGGAGGGCAGATACGCAGTATTTT. Supplemented by reference TRBV9 and TRBJ2-3, the full variable domain reads DSGVTQTPKHLITATGQRVTLRCSPRSGDLSVYWYQQSLDQGLQFLIQYYNGEERAKGNILERFSAQQFPDLHSELNLSSLELGDSALYFCASSDDIRRADTQYFGPGTRLTVL.

The gene calls are TRBV6-6 and TRBJ2-7; 10 bases align to TRBD2. CDR1 is MNHNY and CDR2 is SVGAGI in the germline V gene (reference sequence). CDR3 length: 15 residues. The junction had 3 bases not matched to a gene; V was cut back by 1 base and J by 3 bases. DNA of the CDR3: TGTGCCAGCAGTTACTATCCTAGCGGGAGCTACGAGCAGTACTTC. It encodes CASSYYPSGSYEQYF.

This chain connects TRBV5-1 to TRBJ2-1; TRBD2 is a possible D gene (5 bases). Germline CDR1 is SGHRS and CDR2 is YFSETQ. V was trimmed by 3 bases and J by 0 bases, leaving 13 bases between them. The CDR3 spans 16 residues. The CDR3 spells CASSYTPEGSYNEQFF. The CDR3 region has the DNA TGCGCCAGCAGCTACACACCCGAGGGCTCCTACAATGAGCAGTTCTTC.

The chain uses TRBV5-4 and TRBJ2-5; D call uncertain. Germline CDR1 and CDR2: SGHNT and YYREEE (reference sequence). This CDR3 spans 14 amino acids. Trimming cost V 0 bases and J 5 bases, with 11 bases left between them. The DNA for the CDR3 is TGTGCCAGCAGCTTGGATAACAGTCGGGAGACCCAGTACTTC. This codes for CASSLDNSRETQYF.

The chain carries TRBV30 and TRBJ2-3; possibly TRBD2 for D (7 bases). Germline lookup yields CDR1 GTSNPN and CDR2 SVGIG (reference sequence). Trimming removed 8 bases from V and 3 bases from J, with 18 bases in between. This CDR3 is 14 amino acids long. The CDR3 reads CAVRRGGQTDTQYF. DNA for the CDR3: TGTGCCGTAAGAAGGGGGGGGCAGACAGATACGCAGTATTTT.

This chain links TRBV7-6 with TRBJ2-7, with D perhaps TRBD1 (6 bases). From germline, CDR1 is SGHVS and CDR2 FNYEAQ. V shed 3 bases and J shed 2 bases, with 20 bases lying between them. This CDR3 is built from 17 residues. The CDR3 region has the DNA TGTGCCAGCAGCTTGGGGTCGAGATTTGGACAGACCTACGAGCAGTACTTC. Protein: CASSLGSRFGQTYEQYF. Full variable domain (missing parts from reference TRBV7-6 and TRBJ2-7): GAGVSQSPRYKVTKRGQDVALRCDPISGHVSLYWYRQALGQGPEFLTYFNYEAQQDKSGLPNDRFSAERPEGSISTLTIQRTEQRDSAMYRCASSLGSRFGQTYEQYFGPGTRLTVT.

This chain joins TRBV4-3 and TRBJ2-1, with D perhaps assigned TRBD1 or TRBD2 (5 bases each). CDR3 size: 13 residues. V lost 3 bases, J lost 6 bases, and 9 bases lay in between. Germline CDR1 reads LGHNA; CDR2 reads YSLEER. The CDR3: CASSQGPLNEQFF. The CDR3 bases are TGCGCCAGCAGCCAGGGACCTCTCAATGAGCAGTTCTTC.

This clone was found once. The chain combines TRBV29-1 with TRBJ1-5, with D possibly being TRBD1 (5 bases). V lost 4 bases and J lost 6, with 13 bases in between. The germline gives CDR1 SQVTM, CDR2 ANQGSEA. The CDR3 has 13 residues. The CDR3 region is CSVGSGLGQPQHF. CDR3 bases: TGCAGCGTTGGATCAGGGCTGGGTCAGCCCCAGCATTTT.

The CDR3 sequence: CASNTGTHNSPLHF. CDR3 coding DNA: TGTGCCAGCAACACCGGGACTCATAATTCACCCCTCCACTTT. This chain joins TRBV6-6 and TRBJ1-6, with D tentatively TRBD1 (5 bases). V lost 7 bases to trimming and J lost 5 bases, with 12 bases between them. CDR3 size: 14 residues. CDR1 is MNHNY, CDR2 SVGAGI, per germline (reference sequence).

The chain recombines TRBV4-3 with TRBJ2-7, with TRBD1 matching over 10 bases. The CDR3 totals 14 residues. Germline V gives CDR1 LGHNA, CDR2 YSLEER. The ends lost 0 bases at V and 6 bases at J; junction bases unmatched: 2. Written as DNA, the CDR3 is TGCGCCAGCAGCCAAGATTGGACAGGGGGCGAGCAGTACTTC. Translation: CASSQDWTGGEQYF.

The rearrangement links TRBV6-1 to TRBJ1-1; D remains unclear. V was shortened by 2 bases and J by 5 bases, with 21 bases between the two germline ends. This CDR3 has 17 amino acids. Germline-derived CDR1 and CDR2 are MNHNS and SASEGT. In DNA form, the CDR3 reads TGTGCCAGCAGTGAATTAACGGTGGGGTGGGGAGAAACTGAAGCTTTCTTT. It is translated as CASSELTVGWGETEAFF.

The rearrangement uses TRBV14 and TRBJ1-1, with a weak D call TRBD1 (5 bases). This CDR3 comprises 15 residues. Looked up from germline, CDR1 is SGHDN and CDR2 is FVKESK. V was trimmed by 0 bases and J by 3 bases, leaving 11 bases between them. For the CDR3, the DNA is TGTGCCAGCAGCCAAGATCAAGGGGAATACACTGAAGCTTTCTTT. It yields the protein CASSQDQGEYTEAFF.

The rearrangement uses TRBV11-1 and TRBJ2-2, with D hard to call. CDR1 and CDR2 from the germline V gene are SGHAT and FQDESV (reference sequence). There are 13 residues in the CDR3. Trimming pared 2 bases from V and 1 base from J, leaving 2 bases between. The DNA for the CDR3 is TGTGCCAGCAGCTTAAAGAACACCGGGGAGCTGTTTTTT. As protein: CASSLKNTGELFF.

V and J are TRBV25-1 and TRBJ1-1; D not resolved. V lost 8 bases to trimming and J lost 3 bases, with 7 bases between them. The CDR3 runs to 11 residues. CDR1 is MGHDK and CDR2 is SYGVNS in the germline V gene. This CDR3 is CASGVHTEAFF. The CDR3 DNA sequence: TGTGCCAGCGGGGTGCACACTGAAGCTTTCTTT. The whole variable domain, remainder taken from reference TRBV25-1 and TRBJ1-1, is EADIYQTPRYLVIGTGKKITLECSQTMGHDKMYWYQQDPGMELHLIHYSYGVNSTEKGDLSSESTVSRIRTEHFPLTLESARPSHTSQYLCASGVHTEAFFGQGTRLTVV.

This clone was counted a single time. The chain joins TRBV14 to TRBJ2-1; the D gene is possibly TRBD2 (6 bases). Germline V gene sequence: CDR1 SGHDN, CDR2 FVKESK. With 1 base removed from V and 6 bases from J, the gap between germline ends came to 19 bases. This CDR3 is 17 amino acids long. In nucleotides, the CDR3 is TGTGCCAGCAGCCAAGGAACGGCGGGACCCCCCCTCAATGAGCAGTTCTTC. This sequence encodes CASSQGTAGPPLNEQFF.

The chain couples TRBV5-4 to TRBJ1-4; D possibly corresponds to TRBD1 (5 bases). This CDR3 spans 15 amino acids. Germline V lookup: CDR1 SGHNT, CDR2 YYREEE (reference sequence). Trimming removed 3 bases at V and 8 bases at J, with 17 bases between. In DNA, the CDR3 is TGTGCCAGCAGCTCAAGGGGACCTGCTGGAGAAAAACTGTTTTTT. This encodes CASSSRGPAGEKLFF.

The gene calls are TRBV13 and TRBJ2-5, with D perhaps TRBD1 (6 bases). Trimming cost V 1 base and J 2 bases, with 17 bases left between them. Per germline, CDR1 PRHDT and CDR2 FYEKMQ (reference sequence). This CDR3 contains 17 residues. CDR3 amino acids: CASSLDWTAGGQETQYF. CDR3 nucleotide sequence: TGTGCCAGCAGCTTAGACTGGACAGCTGGGGGACAAGAGACCCAGTACTTC.

The chain is built from TRBV18 and TRBJ2-7; TRBD2 might be the D (5 bases). The CDR3 runs to 16 residues. Germline V gene data show CDR1 as KGHSH and CDR2 as LQKENI. V was cut by 3 bases and J by 4 bases, with 19 bases left in between. In nucleotides, the CDR3 is TGTGCCAGCTCACCTGGCGCGGGTACCACGGGGTACGAGCAGTACTTC. It codes for CASSPGAGTTGYEQYF.